These 21 T cell receptor beta chains originate from one sample sequenced in a study of blood T cells in healthy people across ages. Using a J-beta primer mix together with a sample-barcoded 5' primer, a second PCR was run for 7 to 11 cycles. A single record per CDR3 protein comes from TCRdb applying MiXCR to the 5' RACE reads. The data contain 650,000 to 1,000,000 distinct CDR3 sequences, 35% to 40% of them singletons. Sequencing was carried out using blood. These receptors were obtained from a man aged 18 to 30 in good health.

Note on this clonotype: This may be a read error, as it is one base from a much larger clone. This sequence joins TRBV13 and TRBJ2-1; the match to TRBD1 covers 7 bases. Unmatched junction bases numbered 11, after V lost 5 bases and J lost 13 bases. There are 13 residues in the CDR3. The germline V gene has CDR1 PRHDT and CDR2 FYEKMQ (reference sequence). CDR3 nucleotide sequence: TGTGCCAGCAGCCCGGCAGGGGGAGAGACCCAGTTCTTC. Amino acid sequence: CASSPAGGETQFF.

This clonotype has at least ten counts. The junction does not match germline at one end; this may be a read error. This rearrangement joins TRBV7-2 to TRBJ1-2, with 7 bases identical to TRBD1. This CDR3 spans 14 amino acids. Per the germline V gene, CDR1 is SGHTA and CDR2 is FQGNSA. The CDR3 protein is CASSLAPGGYGYTF. Here the CDR3 DNA reads TGCGCCAGCAGCTTGGCCCCAGGGGGATATGGCTACACCTTC.

This clonotype was seen repeatedly, ten times or more. The rearrangement links TRBV29-1 to TRBJ2-5; D is uncertain. CDR3 length: 15 amino acids. Trimming removed 4 bases from V and 0 bases from J, with 15 bases in between. CDR1 SQVTM and CDR2 ANQGSEA come from the germline V gene. The chain's CDR3 is CSVVWIPPYQETQYF. The CDR3 bases are TGCAGCGTTGTATGGATCCCTCCTTACCAAGAGACCCAGTACTTC.

This clonotype has only a few counts. The CDR3 region has the DNA TGTGCCAGCAGCGCTAGCGGGGGGGCGAACACCGGGGAGCTGTTTTTT. Amino acid sequence: CASSASGGANTGELFF. The genes are TRBV9 and TRBJ2-2; 12 nucleotides align to TRBD2. J was trimmed by 0 bases and V by 3 bases; bases with no gene match: 0. The CDR3 length is 16 residues. Germline V gene data show CDR1 as SGDLS and CDR2 as YYNGEE.

This sequence joins TRBV4-1 and TRBJ2-3; possible D gene TRBD1, 6 bases. This CDR3 region has 15 residues. CDR1 and CDR2 from the germline V gene are MGHRA and YSYEKL. Trimming took 1 base from V and 9 from J, leaving 17 bases between them. This CDR3 is CASSQGVGTRLTQYF. DNA of the CDR3: TGCGCCAGCAGCCAAGGGGTAGGGACACGGTTGACGCAGTATTTT.

This chain links TRBV9 with TRBJ2-2; D may match TRBD1 or TRBD2 (5 bases each). This CDR3 is 16 amino acids long. CDR1 is SGDLS, CDR2 YYNGEE, per germline. Between the trimmed V and J ends, which lost 0 bases and 2 bases, there was a span of 11 bases. In DNA form, the CDR3 reads TGTGCCAGCAGCGTAGGTTCAGGGACCAACACCGGGGAGCTGTTTTTT. The encoded protein is CASSVGSGTNTGELFF.

In its sample, this clonotype was seen many times. J is TRBJ1-5 and V is TRBV2, with a weak D call TRBD1 (5 bases). This CDR3 is 14 amino acids long. The germline CDR1 and CDR2 sequences are SNHLY and FYNNEI. The V and J ends lost 3 bases and 6 bases respectively, with 12 bases between them. This chain's CDR3 is CASSERQGPQPQHF. CDR3 in DNA: TGTGCCAGCAGTGAGCGGCAGGGCCCTCAGCCCCAGCATTTT.

V gene TRBV7-2 combines with J gene TRBJ2-5; TRBD1 aligns across 8 bases. Germline V gene lookup returns CDR1 SGHTA and CDR2 FQGNSA. This CDR3 region has 14 residues. Losses at the gene ends were 5 bases for V and 5 bases for J; bases not matched to a gene: 7. CDR3 protein: CASSPRTGIETQYF. The CDR3 bases are TGTGCCAGCAGCCCCCGGACAGGGATTGAGACCCAGTACTTC.

This clonotype was counted only a few times. The chain uses TRBV7-3 and TRBJ2-7; the D is unclear. The ends were cut back, 7 bases at V and 7 bases at J, with 20 bases in the middle. Germline CDR1 and CDR2: SGHTA and FQGTGA. CDR3 length: 14 residues. DNA of the CDR3: TGTGCCAGCACCATAAATCCCAGTATCAATGAGCAGTACTTC. Its protein is CASTINPSINEQYF.

This clonotype was detected a few times. J is TRBJ1-5 and V is TRBV18; 9 bases are a match to TRBD1. This CDR3 comprises 16 residues. V trimming: 3 bases; J trimming: 3 bases; junction bases outside the gene matches: 6. CDR1 KGHSH and CDR2 LQKENI come from the germline V gene. Here the CDR3 DNA reads TGTGCCAGCTCACCCTCGACAGGGGGGAACAATCAGCCCCAGCATTTT. Protein product: CASSPSTGGNNQPQHF.

The chain is built from TRBV7-3 and TRBJ2-1, with D perhaps matching TRBD1 (6 bases). This CDR3 contains 16 residues. The germline V and J ends were trimmed by 0 bases and 2 bases, with 11 bases remaining between them. Germline CDR1 SGHTA, CDR2 FQGTGA. The CDR3 DNA sequence: TGTGCCAGCAGCTTAACTAAGCAGGGGACCTACAATGAGCAGTTCTTC. Residues: CASSLTKQGTYNEQFF.

This clonotype was seen only a few times. V gene TRBV11-1 combines with J gene TRBJ2-5; 12 nucleotides agree with TRBD1. The DNA end lines up better with TRBJ2-7; the J call may be wrong. This CDR3 has 18 residues. Germline loops: CDR1 SGHAT, CDR2 FQDESV (reference sequence). CDR3 DNA sequence: TGTGCCAGCAGCTTAGCGGCCCGGGACAGGGGGCTATCCTACGAGCAGTACTTC. Translating gives CASSLAARDRGLSYEQYF.

As regards this clonotype: Since no conserved phenylalanine or tryptophan closes the CDR3, a read error is the likely cause. The chain has TRBV12-3 or TRBV12-4 and TRBJ2-3; D tentatively reads TRBD1 or TRBD2 (5 bases each). The CDR3 length is 14 residues. Deletions cut 1 base from V and 4 bases from J, with 9 bases between. The CDR3 DNA reads as TGTGCCAGCAGTTTAGGGGGGAGTCCAGATACGCAGTATTCT. Protein: CASSLGGSPDTQYS.

The V gene is TRBV6-6, the J gene TRBJ1-6; D gene uncertain. Deletions cut 0 bases from V and 9 bases from J, with 9 bases between. Germline CDR1 is MNHNY and CDR2 is SVGAGI (reference sequence). The CDR3 loop spans 14 amino acids. CDR3 in DNA: TGTGCCAGCAGTTACTCGGCGGAATCTTCACCCCTCCACTTT. Translated, it gives CASSYSAESSPLHF.

CDR3 in amino acids: CASSFRAVSRRGRPTEAFF. DNA for the CDR3: TGTGCCAGCAGTTTCCGGGCGGTATCTAGGAGGGGGCGACCCACTGAAGCTTTCTTT. The J gene is TRBJ1-1, the V gene TRBV12-3 or TRBV12-4, with 7 bases that match TRBD1. The CDR3 consists of 19 residues. Unmatched junction bases numbered 20, after V lost 3 bases and J lost 4 bases.

The chain links TRBV7-2 to TRBJ2-5, with 8 bases aligning to TRBD2. The germline V gene has CDR1 SGHTA and CDR2 FQGNSA. The CDR3 consists of 12 residues. J was trimmed by 7 bases and V by 5 bases; bases with no gene match: 3. The CDR3, as DNA: TGTGCCAGCAGCCCCGGGAGGGGGACCCAGTACTTC. It translates to CASSPGRGTQYF.

This clonotype was found many times. The chain links TRBV4-1 to TRBJ1-2; no clear D. V was shortened by 0 bases and J by 8 bases, with 16 bases between the two germline ends. Germline CDR1 MGHRA, CDR2 YSYEKL. This CDR3 has 15 amino acids. The CDR3 region has the DNA TGCGCCAGCAGCCAAGAGACGACGGCGGGAGGAGGCTACACCTTC. Protein product: CASSQETTAGGGYTF.

The chain has TRBV12-3 or TRBV12-4 and TRBJ2-3; D is ambiguous. Trimming removed 6 bases from V and 2 bases from J, with 18 bases in between. The CDR3 is 16 amino acids. This CDR3 is CASSQRVSSPTDTQYF. For the CDR3, the DNA is TGTGCCAGCAGCCAACGAGTCTCTTCCCCCACAGATACGCAGTATTTT.

Of note for this clonotype: Possible read error: a much larger clone is one base away. The chain joins TRBV4-2 to TRBJ2-5, with no clear D. The J call may be mistaken, given a closer DNA end match to TRBJ2-1. Germline assignment: CDR1 LGHNA and CDR2 YNFKEQ. This CDR3 comprises 15 residues. The CDR3 nucleotides are TGTGCCAGCAGCCAAGATATCGGACCGGGTAGACCCCAGTTCTTC. It yields the protein CASSQDIGPGRPQFF.

The V call is TRBV10-3, the J call TRBJ1-6; possibly TRBD1 for D (5 bases). V was shortened by 6 bases and J by 7 bases, with 13 bases between the two germline ends. This CDR3 region has 14 residues. Per the germline V gene, CDR1 is ENHRY and CDR2 is SYGVKD. CDR3 protein: CAISDRKGNSPLHF. The CDR3 nucleotides read TGTGCCATCAGCGACAGAAAAGGGAATTCACCCCTCCACTTT.

This chain connects TRBV6-2 or TRBV6-3 to TRBJ2-5; 9 bases are shared with TRBD2. The ends lost 5 bases at V and 0 bases at J; junction bases unmatched: 4. Germline V gene sequence: CDR1 MNHEY, CDR2 SVGEGT. The CDR3 runs 15 residues. CDR3: CASSLSGGHQETQYF. In DNA form, the CDR3 reads TGTGCCAGCAGTCTTAGCGGGGGCCACCAAGAGACCCAGTACTTC.